The 29 T cell receptor beta chains listed next were all sequenced from one sample in a study of cytomegalovirus exposure and HLA in healthy donors. Use of 60 Vbeta and 13 Jbeta primers characterized the PCR. TCRdb keeps only in-frame clones here, not all; method: immunoSEQ multiplex PCR. The table has hundreds of thousands of clones, 65% to 80% seen once; the top ten hold around 15%. Sequenced input: PBMCs. Every receptor here comes from a man aged 35-49 years in good health and CMV-seronegative.

The chain employs TRBV2 and TRBJ2-5; no firm D call. TRBJ2-7 matches the DNA end more closely, so the J call is doubtful. Per the germline V gene, CDR1 is SNHLY and CDR2 is FYNNEI. The CDR3 extends over 13 amino acids. Written as DNA, the CDR3 is TGTGCCAGCAGTGGAGACACCACCTACGAGCAGTACTTC. Amino acids: CASSGDTTYEQYF.

This clone has only one observation. V usage is TRBV19 and J usage is TRBJ2-2; weak D call: TRBD1 (6 bases). Trimming left V 1 base short and J 1 base short, with 7 bases between. The CDR3 is 15 amino acids. Germline-derived CDR1 and CDR2 are LNHDA and SQIVND (reference sequence). The CDR3 sequence: CASSIAGQNTGELFF. In nucleotides, the CDR3 is TGTGCCAGTAGTATAGCGGGACAGAACACCGGGGAGCTGTTTTTT. Full variable domain (remainder filled in from reference TRBV19 and TRBJ2-2): DGGITQSPKYLFRKEGQNVTLSCEQNLNHDAMYWYRQDPGQGLRLIYYSQIVNDFQKGDIAEGYSVSREKKESFPLTVTSAQKNPTAFYLCASSIAGQNTGELFFGEGSRLTVL.

The chain recombines TRBV15 with TRBJ2-3; weak D call: TRBD1 (6 bases). This CDR3 region has 15 residues. Trimming took off 0 bases at V and 7 bases at J, with 14 bases between the two ends. Germline CDR1 is LNHNV and CDR2 is YYDKDF (reference sequence). Here the CDR3 DNA reads TGTGCCACCAGCAGAGATCCCCAGCAGGGGAATACGCAGTATTTT. It encodes CATSRDPQQGNTQYF.

The chain joins TRBV11-1 to TRBJ1-2; D ambiguous. This CDR3 contains 12 residues. Germline V gene lookup returns CDR1 SGHAT and CDR2 FQDESV (reference sequence). Trimming shortened V by 4 bases and J by 6 bases, and 9 bases separated the two germline ends. CDR3 in amino acids: CASSSRRDGYTF. The CDR3 DNA is TGTGCCAGCAGCTCACGCCGGGATGGCTACACCTTC. Together with reference TRBV11-1 and TRBJ1-2, the CDR3 gives the full variable domain: EAEVAQSPRYKITEKSQAVAFWCDPISGHATLYWYRQILGQGPELLVQFQDESVVDDSQLPKDRFSAERLKGVDSTLKIQPAELGDSAMYLCASSSRRDGYTFGSGTRLTVV.

A few counts support this clone. This rearrangement joins TRBV5-1 to TRBJ1-2, with TRBD1 matching 7 bases. Germline V gives CDR1 SGHRS, CDR2 YFSETQ. The CDR3 consists of 14 residues. Trimming removed 0 bases from V and 8 bases from J; junction bases left unmatched: 7. The CDR3 sequence is CASSLEGTEKGYTF. As DNA, the CDR3 is TGCGCCAGCAGCTTGGAGGGGACAGAGAAGGGCTACACCTTC.

V usage is TRBV4-1 and J usage is TRBJ2-2; D gene ambiguous. V gave up 1 base and J gave up 3 bases, with 9 bases separating them. The CDR3 is made up of 15 amino acids. Germline lookup yields CDR1 MGHRA and CDR2 YSYEKL. The CDR3 loop is CASSQGAWDTGELFF. The CDR3 DNA sequence: TGCGCCAGCAGCCAAGGGGCCTGGGACACCGGGGAGCTGTTTTTT.

CDR3 loop: CARRRDRYNEQFF. The CDR3 DNA is TGTGCCAGGCGCCGGGACAGGTACAATGAGCAGTTCTTC. This chain uses TRBV2 with TRBJ2-1; TRBD1 matches at 8 bases. V shed 9 bases and J 4 bases; nucleotides not matched to a gene: 5. This CDR3 has 13 amino acids. Germline V lookup: CDR1 SNHLY, CDR2 FYNNEI.

The CDR3 DNA is TGTGCCAGCAGTGGCCGGACAGGGCTAAAGTCTGAAGCTTTCTTT. Translated, it gives CASSGRTGLKSEAFF. The rearrangement uses TRBV25-1 and TRBJ1-1; 8 nucleotides agree with TRBD1. The CDR3 spans 15 residues. Per the germline V gene, CDR1 is MGHDK and CDR2 is SYGVNS. Trimming removed 4 bases from V and 6 bases from J; junction bases left unmatched: 10. Based on the CDR3 plus reference TRBV25-1 and TRBJ1-1, the full variable domain is EADIYQTPRYLVIGTGKKITLECSQTMGHDKMYWYQQDPGMELHLIHYSYGVNSTEKGDLSSESTVSRIRTEHFPLTLESARPSHTSQYLCASSGRTGLKSEAFFGQGTRLTVV.

This clone has a handful of counts. V is TRBV5-1 and J is TRBJ2-2, with 8 bases that match TRBD2. CDR1 is SGHRS, CDR2 YFSETQ, per germline. J gave up 6 bases and V 7 bases, and 5 bases lay outside the gene matches. The CDR3 length is 13 residues. For the CDR3, the DNA is TGCGCCAGCCAGCGGGAGAGGGCCGGGGAGCTGTTTTTT. It yields the protein CASQRERAGELFF. The variable domain in full, completed from reference TRBV5-1 and TRBJ2-2, reads KAGVTQTPRYLIKTRGQQVTLSCSPISGHRSVSWYQQTPGQGLQFLFEYFSETQRNKGNFPGRFSGRQFSNSRSEMNVSTLELGDSALYLCASQRERAGELFFGEGSRLTVL.

This clone was seen only once. The rearrangement joins TRBV9 to TRBJ1-2; 10 bases fit TRBD1. V lost 0 bases and J lost 2; bases outside the gene matches: 1. CDR1 is SGDLS, CDR2 YYNGEE, per germline. The CDR3 runs 15 residues. The CDR3 is CASSVGGQGNYGYTF. CDR3 nucleotides: TGTGCCAGCAGCGTAGGGGGACAGGGGAACTATGGCTACACCTTC. Full variable domain (rest looked up from reference TRBV9 and TRBJ1-2): DSGVTQTPKHLITATGQRVTLRCSPRSGDLSVYWYQQSLDQGLQFLIQYYNGEERAKGNILERFSAQQFPDLHSELNLSSLELGDSALYFCASSVGGQGNYGYTFGSGTRLTVV.

This chain uses TRBV28 with TRBJ1-5; D remains ambiguous. The germline V gene encodes CDR1 MDHEN and CDR2 SYDVKM. This CDR3 is built from 15 residues. Trimming took 2 bases from V and 2 from J, leaving 10 bases between them. The CDR3 loop reads CASSLERFRNQPQHF. The CDR3 region has the DNA TGTGCCAGCAGTTTAGAGAGGTTCCGCAATCAGCCCCAGCATTTT. Using reference TRBV28 and TRBJ1-5 for the parts outside the CDR3, the full variable domain is DVKVTQSSRYLVKRTGEKVFLECVQDMDHENMFWYRQDPGLGLRLIYFSYDVKMKEKGDIPEGYSVSREKKERFSLILESASTNQTSMYLCASSLERFRNQPQHFGDGTRLSIL.

This chain joins TRBV5-4 and TRBJ2-4, with 7 bases lining up with TRBD2. Germline V gives CDR1 SGHNT, CDR2 YYREEE (reference sequence). Losses at the gene ends were 4 bases for V and 1 base for J; bases not matched to a gene: 5. The CDR3 sequence is 15 residues long. The DNA of the CDR3 is TGTGCCAGCAGCGATCGGACTAGGGCCAAAAACATTCAGTACTTC. The encoded protein is CASSDRTRAKNIQYF.

The V and J genes are TRBV2 and TRBJ1-5, with TRBD1 as a possible D gene (6 bases). CDR1 SNHLY and CDR2 FYNNEI come from the germline V gene. CDR3 length equals 13 residues. Trimming stripped 7 bases from V and 3 bases from J, with 10 bases between. CDR3 in DNA: TGTGCCAGCAAGGGGGACACCAATCAGCCCCAGCATTTT. It specifies CASKGDTNQPQHF. Supplemented by reference TRBV2 and TRBJ1-5, the full variable domain reads EPEVTQTPSHQVTQMGQEVILRCVPISNHLYFYWYRQILGQKVEFLVSFYNNEISEKSEIFDDQFSVERPDGSNFTLKIRSTKLEDSAMYFCASKGDTNQPQHFGDGTRLSIL.

V and J are TRBV18 and TRBJ2-1; D perhaps matches TRBD1 (6 bases). Germline assignment: CDR1 KGHSH and CDR2 LQKENI. The CDR3 contains 14 residues. Trimming took 6 bases from V and 5 from J, leaving 14 bases between them. The CDR3 nucleotides read TGTGCCAGCTCGCAACGGTCAGGGGACAATGAGCAGTTCTTC. The encoded protein is CASSQRSGDNEQFF.

The CDR3 sequence: CSAGQGWITNEKLFF. CDR3 DNA: TGCAGCGCCGGACAGGGTTGGATCACTAATGAAAAACTGTTTTTT. V gene TRBV29-1 combines with J gene TRBJ1-4, with 8 bases fitting TRBD1. This CDR3 comprises 15 residues. The V segment lost 7 bases and the J segment 2 bases; nucleotides outside the gene matches: 9. Germline V gene data show CDR1 as SQVTM and CDR2 as ANQGSEA.

This chain links TRBV25-1 with TRBJ2-7, with 8 bases matching TRBD1. This CDR3 is built from 14 residues. V lost 7 bases and J lost 6; bases outside the gene matches: 11. CDR1 and CDR2 (germline): MGHDK, SYGVNS. The CDR3 loop reads CASKPGGEPSEQYF. The CDR3, as DNA: TGTGCCAGCAAGCCAGGGGGCGAACCTAGCGAGCAGTACTTC.

This clone was seen only once. The rearrangement joins TRBV19 to TRBJ1-3, with D possibly being TRBD1 (5 bases). V lost 3 bases and J 0 bases, leaving 9 bases between the germline ends. The CDR3 is made up of 15 amino acids. Germline-derived CDR1 and CDR2 are LNHDA and SQIVND (reference sequence). CDR3 loop: CASSIRAFSGNTIYF. In DNA, the CDR3 is TGTGCCAGTAGTATCAGGGCCTTCTCTGGAAACACCATATATTTT.

V usage is TRBV18 and J usage is TRBJ2-5, with no clear D. Between the trimmed V and J ends, which lost 3 bases and 5 bases, there was a span of 13 bases. Germline loops: CDR1 KGHSH, CDR2 LQKENI. This CDR3 has 14 amino acids. CDR3 in amino acids: CASSPRPDGETQYF. CDR3 bases: TGTGCCAGCTCACCGAGGCCGGATGGGGAGACCCAGTACTTC. Full variable domain (missing parts from reference TRBV18 and TRBJ2-5): NAGVMQNPRHLVRRRGQEARLRCSPMKGHSHVYWYRQLPEEGLKFMVYLQKENIIDESGMPKERFSAEFPKEGPSILRIQQVVRGDSAAYFCASSPRPDGETQYFGPGTRLLVL.

This chain links TRBV4-1 with TRBJ2-2, with 7 bases identical to TRBD2. V lost 5 bases to trimming and J lost 7 bases; unmatched junction nucleotides: 4. The CDR3 sequence is 13 residues long. In germline, CDR1 is MGHRA, CDR2 YSYEKL. The CDR3 sequence: CASSLAGDGELFF. The CDR3 DNA is TGCGCCAGCAGCTTAGCGGGTGACGGGGAGCTGTTTTTT.

The gene calls are TRBV5-1 and TRBJ2-7; TRBD1 aligns across 7 bases. V trimming: 2 bases; J trimming: 7 bases; junction bases outside the gene matches: 3. Germline CDR1 is SGHRS and CDR2 is YFSETQ. The CDR3 is 12 amino acids. The CDR3 DNA is TGCGCCAGCAGCTTACAGGGGTTTGAGCAGTACTTC. It codes for CASSLQGFEQYF.

V and J are TRBV7-2 and TRBJ2-7; D is perhaps TRBD2 (7 bases). The ends were cut back, 5 bases at V and 0 bases at J, with 14 bases in the middle. Germline V CDR1 and CDR2: SGHTA, FQGNSA. The length of the CDR3 is 15 residues. Here the CDR3 DNA reads TGTGCCAGCAGCGTGGGGGCGGGGGTCTCCTACGAGCAGTACTTC. This codes for CASSVGAGVSYEQYF.

This chain uses TRBV27 with TRBJ2-7, with D maybe TRBD1 (5 bases). CDR1 is MNHEY, CDR2 SMNVEV, per germline (reference sequence). V lost 2 bases to trimming and J lost 2 bases, with 10 bases between them. The CDR3 loop spans 14 amino acids. CDR3 region: CASSLHTGAYEQYF. For the CDR3, the DNA is TGTGCCAGCAGTTTACACACAGGAGCCTACGAGCAGTACTTC.

The CDR3 sequence: CASSLVGDTEAFF. For the CDR3, the DNA is TGCGCCAGCAGCTTGGTGGGCGACACTGAAGCTTTCTTT. The J gene is TRBJ1-1, the V gene TRBV5-1; D ambiguous. V shed 0 bases and J shed 3 bases, with 6 bases lying between them. In germline, CDR1 is SGHRS, CDR2 YFSETQ. This CDR3 has 13 amino acids.

This clone occurred a few times. The rearrangement uses TRBV18 and TRBJ1-4; D gene ambiguous. Germline lookup yields CDR1 KGHSH and CDR2 LQKENI. The CDR3 consists of 13 residues. The V end lost 4 bases, the J end lost 4 bases, and 7 bases lay between the germline ends. CDR3 loop: CASSRNSNEKLFF. The CDR3 nucleotides are TGTGCCAGCTCACGGAACAGTAATGAAAAACTGTTTTTT.

The CDR3 sequence is CATSRSKNLGPQHF. The CDR3 DNA is TGTGCCACCAGCAGAAGTAAAAATCTAGGGCCCCAGCATTTT. This chain uses TRBV15 with TRBJ1-5; D not resolved. The V end was cut by 2 bases, the J end by 9 bases, with 14 bases between. The germline gives CDR1 LNHNV, CDR2 YYDKDF (reference sequence). The length of the CDR3 is 14 residues.

This clone has a handful of counts. The CDR3 sequence: CASSYHPGSNQPQHF. The CDR3 DNA follows: TGTGCCAGCTCATACCACCCAGGAAGCAATCAGCCCCAGCATTTT. The chain recombines TRBV27 with TRBJ1-5, with unresolved D. The CDR3 spans 15 residues. The V gene lost 8 bases and the J gene lost 1 base, with 15 bases spanning the gap. Germline CDR1 MNHEY, CDR2 SMNVEV (reference sequence).

The rearrangement uses TRBV15 and TRBJ1-5, with unresolved D. The V and J ends lost 1 base and 1 base respectively, with 5 bases between them. There are 14 residues in the CDR3. Germline CDR1 LNHNV, CDR2 YYDKDF (reference sequence). The DNA of the CDR3 is TGTGCCACCAGCAGAGGAGGGAGCAATCAGCCCCAGCATTTT. It is translated as CATSRGGSNQPQHF.

This chain joins TRBV19 and TRBJ2-5; D is unresolved. The CDR3 is 14 amino acids. Germline V CDR1 and CDR2: LNHDA, SQIVND (reference sequence). V lost 0 bases, J lost 2 bases, and 7 bases lay in between. The CDR3 region is CASSIDRVQETQYF. CDR3 bases: TGTGCCAGTAGTATAGATCGGGTGCAAGAGACCCAGTACTTC.

This clone has just a few counts. The chain links TRBV10-3 to TRBJ1-2; tentative D call: TRBD1 (5 bases). The CDR3 consists of 14 residues. Germline V gene sequence: CDR1 ENHRY, CDR2 SYGVKD. Trimming pared 6 bases from V and 0 bases from J, leaving 11 bases between. In DNA form, the CDR3 reads TGTGCCATCAGACTGACAGACACTAACTATGGCTACACCTTC. Protein product: CAIRLTDTNYGYTF.